A single sample gave rise to the 26 T cell receptor beta chains below, sequenced in a study of cytomegalovirus exposure and HLA in healthy donors. Amplification used 60 Vbeta primers and 13 Jbeta primers. TCRdb's table, derived via immunoSEQ multiplex PCR, lists solely in-frame clones and lacks some. The table includes approximately 140,000 clones, roughly 76% detected once. The sequenced sample was PBMCs. These receptors were obtained from a woman in her thirties or forties in good health and CMV-seronegative.

This clone has just one count. The gene calls are TRBV5-4 and TRBJ2-5; 8 bases agree with TRBD2. Germline V gene sequence: CDR1 SGHNT, CDR2 YYREEE (reference sequence). The CDR3 runs 16 residues. V was pared by 0 bases and J by 2 bases, with 6 bases of the junction left unmatched. Written as DNA, the CDR3 is TGTGCCAGCAGCTTGGGGGGGGCGGGGGGACAAGAGACCCAGTACTTC. This sequence encodes CASSLGGAGGQETQYF.

For this clone: Given a much more abundant clone one base away, this may be a read error. This chain links TRBV6-6 with TRBJ1-1; no clear D gene. This CDR3 is built from 14 residues. The V gene lost 0 bases and the J gene lost 0 bases, with 5 bases spanning the gap. Germline CDR1 reads MNHNY; CDR2 reads SVGAGI (reference sequence). The CDR3 loop reads CASSYSRMNTEAFF. CDR3 sequence (DNA): TGTGCCAGCAGTTACTCGCGGATGAACACTGAAGCTTTCTTT.

CDR3: CASINRAKNTEAFF. The CDR3 bases are TGTGCCAGTATCAACAGGGCCAAAAACACTGAAGCTTTCTTT. The chain joins TRBV19 to TRBJ1-1; TRBD1 is a possible D gene (6 bases). Germline loops: CDR1 LNHDA, CDR2 SQIVND (reference sequence). There are 14 residues in the CDR3. V gave up 7 bases and J gave up 2 bases, with 14 bases separating them.

The chain uses TRBV4-1 and TRBJ2-7; maybe TRBD2 (7 bases). The CDR3 spans 16 residues. V shed 0 bases and J shed 4 bases, with 16 bases lying between them. From germline, CDR1 is MGHRA and CDR2 YSYEKL. The CDR3 DNA is TGCGCCAGCAGCCAAGATCCGGGGGGCAGGTGGTACGAGCAGTACTTC. As protein: CASSQDPGGRWYEQYF.

The rearrangement links TRBV5-1 to TRBJ1-1; D is ambiguous. The CDR3 length is 17 residues. Trimming cost V 0 bases and J 0 bases, with 15 bases left between them. Germline-derived CDR1 and CDR2 are SGHRS and YFSETQ. In DNA form, the CDR3 reads TGCGCCAGCAGCTTGGGTCCGGGGTTGACAATGAACACTGAAGCTTTCTTT. As protein: CASSLGPGLTMNTEAFF.

The chain couples TRBV6-5 to TRBJ1-6; 7 nucleotides line up with TRBD1. From germline, CDR1 is MNHEY and CDR2 SVGAGI. V lost 0 bases, J lost 5 bases, and 4 bases stayed unmatched. The CDR3 is 16 amino acids. The CDR3 sequence is CASSYSTGTDNSPLHF. The CDR3 DNA is TGTGCCAGCAGTTACTCCACGGGGACAGATAATTCACCCCTCCACTTT.

V usage is TRBV27 and J usage is TRBJ2-1, with 7 nucleotides matching TRBD1. CDR3 length equals 14 residues. V lost 3 bases and J lost 7; bases outside the gene matches: 6. CDR1 is MNHEY and CDR2 is SMNVEV in the germline V gene (reference sequence). In DNA, the CDR3 is TGTGCCAGCAGTTTTAGTAGGGGGCTGAATGAGCAGTTCTTC. It is translated as CASSFSRGLNEQFF.

The genes are TRBV5-4 and TRBJ2-5; 8 positions agree with TRBD1. CDR1 is SGHNT, CDR2 YYREEE, per germline (reference sequence). J was trimmed by 0 bases and V by 0 bases; bases with no gene match: 7. The CDR3 length is 17 residues. CDR3 bases: TGTGCCAGCAGCTTGGGGGGACAGGTACTTTACCAAGAGACCCAGTACTTC. It translates to CASSLGGQVLYQETQYF.

About this clone: The sample has other DNA sequences that encode this CDR3 too. The gene calls are TRBV7-8 and TRBJ1-6; a weak D match, TRBD1 (5 bases). The CDR3 is 18 amino acids. V was pared by 5 bases and J by 3 bases, with 20 bases between. Germline V gene data show CDR1 as SGHVS and CDR2 as FQNEAQ. In DNA form, the CDR3 reads TGTGCCAGCAGCGACTTGTCGACAGCTCTACTCTATAATTCACCCCTCCACTTT. Translation gives CASSDLSTALLYNSPLHF. The entire variable domain, with the rest obtained from reference TRBV7-8 and TRBJ1-6, is as follows: GAGVSQSPRYKVAKRGQDVALRCDPISGHVSLFWYQQALGQGPEFLTYFQNEAQLDKSGLPSDRFFAERPEGSVSTLKIQRTQQEDSAVYLCASSDLSTALLYNSPLHFGNGTRLTVT.

This chain uses TRBV27 with TRBJ1-1; possible D gene TRBD1, 5 bases. The germline V gene encodes CDR1 MNHEY and CDR2 SMNVEV (reference sequence). The length of the CDR3 is 15 residues. V lost 7 bases and J lost 6, with 21 bases in between. The CDR3 region is CASTSSSVGTSEAFF. CDR3 nucleotides: TGTGCCAGCACGTCCTCCTCCGTCGGGACTTCTGAAGCTTTCTTT.

The chain couples TRBV2 to TRBJ2-1; TRBD2 matches at 9 bases. Germline V gives CDR1 SNHLY, CDR2 FYNNEI. The CDR3 is made up of 16 amino acids. V lost 7 bases, J lost 3 bases, and 10 bases stayed unmatched. The CDR3 bases are TGTGCCAGCACCGGTCGAGCGGGGGGTAACTACAATGAGCAGTTCTTC. Its translation is CASTGRAGGNYNEQFF.

The genes are TRBV5-6 and TRBJ1-5; D ambiguous. The CDR3 has 16 residues. Germline V gene sequence: CDR1 SGHDT, CDR2 YYEEEE. Trimming removed 4 bases from V and 3 bases from J, with 17 bases in between. CDR3 DNA sequence: TGTGCCAGCAGCCTTTTATATTCAGACAACAATCAGCCCCAGCATTTT. Amino acid sequence: CASSLLYSDNNQPQHF.

The genes are TRBV7-9 and TRBJ2-1, with 7 bases fitting TRBD1. Germline V gene sequence: CDR1 SEHNR, CDR2 FQNEAQ (reference sequence). Trimming cost V 5 bases and J 7 bases; bases outside gene matches: 11. The length of the CDR3 is 15 residues. The CDR3 loop is CASSPRQGMQNEQFF. In DNA, the CDR3 is TGTGCCAGCAGCCCGAGACAGGGTATGCAGAATGAGCAGTTCTTC.

J is TRBJ2-7 and V is TRBV5-4; 8 bases fit TRBD1. The germline V gene encodes CDR1 SGHNT and CDR2 YYREEE (reference sequence). J lost 6 bases, V lost 3 bases, and 11 bases had no gene match. The CDR3 length is 15 residues. The CDR3 loop is CASSSDREANIEQYF. Here the CDR3 DNA reads TGTGCCAGCAGCTCGGACAGGGAGGCTAATATCGAGCAGTACTTC. The variable domain in full, completed from reference TRBV5-4 and TRBJ2-7, reads ETGVTQSPTHLIKTRGQQVTLRCSSQSGHNTVSWYQQALGQGPQFIFQYYREEENGRGNFPPRFSGLQFPNYSSELNVNALELDDSALYLCASSSDREANIEQYFGPGTRLTVT.

This clone has just a few counts. This chain links TRBV10-3 with TRBJ2-3; D unclear. V was clipped by 0 bases and J by 0 bases, with 10 bases between them. CDR1 and CDR2 (germline): ENHRY, SYGVKD. The length of the CDR3 is 16 residues. The CDR3 sequence: CAISESMVGSTDTQYF. Here the CDR3 DNA reads TGTGCCATCAGTGAGTCGATGGTGGGCAGCACAGATACGCAGTATTTT.

The genes are TRBV2 and TRBJ1-5, with D possibly matching TRBD1 (5 bases). V gave up 4 bases and J gave up 6 bases, with 16 bases separating them. Germline V gene data show CDR1 as SNHLY and CDR2 as FYNNEI. This CDR3 has 15 amino acids. The CDR3 reads CASSASGADVQPQHF. Here the CDR3 DNA reads TGTGCCAGCAGTGCTTCTGGGGCGGATGTTCAGCCCCAGCATTTT.

This clone was seen once. This chain connects TRBV6-5 to TRBJ1-3; 7 bases match TRBD1. The CDR3 length is 15 residues. Germline V gene lookup returns CDR1 MNHEY and CDR2 SVGAGI. Trimming took 4 bases from V and 3 from J; bases not matched to a gene: 6. CDR3: CASSSLQGGGNTIYF. Here the CDR3 DNA reads TGTGCCAGCAGTTCACTCCAGGGGGGTGGAAACACCATATATTTT.

V gene TRBV28 combines with J gene TRBJ1-2, with D possibly being TRBD1 (6 bases). CDR1 MDHEN and CDR2 SYDVKM come from the germline V gene. The CDR3 is 15 residues long. Trimming stripped 6 bases from V and 4 bases from J, with 18 bases between. The CDR3 loop is CASRTQGRPLYGYTF. CDR3 sequence (DNA): TGTGCCAGCAGGACTCAGGGGCGGCCCCTCTATGGCTACACCTTC.

V and J are TRBV5-5 and TRBJ1-3; 8 bases map to TRBD1. The CDR3 is 16 residues long. The ends lost 4 bases at V and 7 bases at J; junction bases unmatched: 13. The germline V gene encodes CDR1 SGHKS and CDR2 YYEKEE (reference sequence). The CDR3 DNA follows: TGTGCCAGCAGCGTCGGACAGGGTTTTATCTGGAACACCATATATTTT. Translating it yields CASSVGQGFIWNTIYF. Together with reference TRBV5-5 and TRBJ1-3, the CDR3 gives the full variable domain: DAGVTQSPTHLIKTRGQQVTLRCSPISGHKSVSWYQQVLGQGPQFIFQYYEKEERGRGNFPDRFSARQFPNYSSELNVNALLLGDSALYLCASSVGQGFIWNTIYFGEGSWLTVV.

The chain joins TRBV23-1 to TRBJ2-5, with D possibly TRBD2 on 6 matching bases. TRBV23-1 is an open reading frame whose function is uncertain. The CDR3 contains 13 residues. Trimming pared 8 bases from V and 1 base from J, leaving 11 bases between. The CDR3 bases are TGCGCCAGCGTTGCGGGACCCCAAGAGACCCAGTACTTC. As protein: CASVAGPQETQYF.

V is TRBV16 and J is TRBJ1-2; D might be TRBD1 (6 bases). The CDR3 runs to 14 residues. Germline CDR1 and CDR2: KGHSY and FQNENV. V was cut by 3 bases and J by 4 bases, with 12 bases left in between. CDR3 sequence reads: CASSHSDRLYGYTF. In DNA form, the CDR3 reads TGTGCCAGCAGCCATTCCGACAGGCTCTATGGCTACACCTTC.

This chain joins TRBV18 and TRBJ2-3; D is unclear. The germline gives CDR1 KGHSH, CDR2 LQKENI. The V gene lost 6 bases and the J gene lost 0 bases, with 7 bases spanning the gap. CDR3 size: 13 residues. The CDR3 DNA reads TGTGCCAGCTCGACGGGTAGCACAGATACGCAGTATTTT. Amino acids: CASSTGSTDTQYF.

The V call is TRBV20-1, the J call TRBJ1-4; D remains unclear. The CDR3 is 11 amino acids. Germline values: CDR1 DFQATT, CDR2 SNEGSKA (reference sequence). The V and J ends lost 7 bases and 8 bases respectively, with 11 bases between them. CDR3 loop: CSGLTKEKLFF. As DNA, the CDR3 is TGCAGTGGACTGACCAAGGAAAAACTGTTTTTT.

The chain joins TRBV7-2 to TRBJ2-1, with TRBD1 matching over 10 bases. V trimming: 3 bases; J trimming: 3 bases; junction bases outside the gene matches: 5. This CDR3 is built from 16 residues. Germline CDR1 reads SGHTA; CDR2 reads FQGNSA. CDR3 region: CASSFRQGAIYNEQFF. CDR3 in DNA: TGTGCCAGCAGCTTCAGACAGGGGGCCATCTACAATGAGCAGTTCTTC.

V usage is TRBV7-2 and J usage is TRBJ1-2; D possibly corresponds to TRBD1 (5 bases). Germline CDR1 and CDR2: SGHTA and FQGNSA. Trimming pared 1 base from V and 4 bases from J, leaving 10 bases between. The CDR3 has 14 amino acids. The CDR3 coding sequence is TGTGCCAGCAGCTTAGAGACAGTGATCTATGGCTACACCTTC. Translating gives CASSLETVIYGYTF.

This sequence joins TRBV7-2 and TRBJ1-1, with a tentative D call TRBD1 (6 bases). Germline CDR1 reads SGHTA; CDR2 reads FQGNSA. The CDR3 runs 16 residues. V shed 1 base and J shed 0 bases, with 12 bases lying between them. The chain's CDR3 is CASSLGTVYMNTEAFF. The CDR3 DNA is TGTGCCAGCAGCTTAGGGACAGTTTACATGAACACTGAAGCTTTCTTT. Drawing the rest from reference TRBV7-2 and TRBJ1-1, the complete variable domain is GAGVSQSPSNKVTEKGKDVELRCDPISGHTALYWYRQSLGQGLEFLIYFQGNSAPDKSGLPSDRFSAERTGGSVSTLTIQRTQQEDSAVYLCASSLGTVYMNTEAFFGQGTRLTVV.